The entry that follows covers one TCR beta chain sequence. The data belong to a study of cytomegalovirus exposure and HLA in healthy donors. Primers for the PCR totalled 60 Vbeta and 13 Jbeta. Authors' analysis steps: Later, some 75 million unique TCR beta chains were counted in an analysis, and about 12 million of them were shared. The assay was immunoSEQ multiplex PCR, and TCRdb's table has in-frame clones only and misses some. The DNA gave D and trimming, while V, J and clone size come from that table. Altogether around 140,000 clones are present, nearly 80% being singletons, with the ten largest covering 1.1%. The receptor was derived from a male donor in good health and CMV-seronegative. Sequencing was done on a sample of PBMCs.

Written as DNA, the CDR3 is TGTGCCAGCAGCTGGGGTAGCGGGGGGGCTAATGAGCAGTTCTTC. Protein sequence: CASSWGSGGANEQFF. This chain uses TRBV9 with TRBJ2-1; TRBD2 aligns across 11 bases. The length of the CDR3 is 15 residues. Germline assignment: CDR1 SGDLS and CDR2 YYNGEE. V was pared by 4 bases and J by 7 bases, with 7 bases of the junction left unmatched.